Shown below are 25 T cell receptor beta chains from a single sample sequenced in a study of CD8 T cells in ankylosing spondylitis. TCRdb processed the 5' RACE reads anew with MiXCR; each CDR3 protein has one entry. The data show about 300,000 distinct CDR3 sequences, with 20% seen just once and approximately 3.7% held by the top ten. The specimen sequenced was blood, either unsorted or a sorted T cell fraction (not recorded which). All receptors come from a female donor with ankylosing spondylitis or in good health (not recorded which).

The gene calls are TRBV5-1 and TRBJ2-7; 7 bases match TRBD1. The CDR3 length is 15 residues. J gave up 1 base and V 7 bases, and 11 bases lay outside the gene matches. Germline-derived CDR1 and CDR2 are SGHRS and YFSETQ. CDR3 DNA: TGCGCCAGCGCATTACAGGGGAAGGGGTCCTACGAGCAGTACTTC. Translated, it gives CASALQGKGSYEQYF.

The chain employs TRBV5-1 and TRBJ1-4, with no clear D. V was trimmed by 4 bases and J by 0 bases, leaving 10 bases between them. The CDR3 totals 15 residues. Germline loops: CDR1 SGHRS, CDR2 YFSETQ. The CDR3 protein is CASSPTVATNEKLFF. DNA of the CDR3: TGCGCCAGCAGCCCTACGGTTGCAACTAATGAAAAACTGTTTTTT.

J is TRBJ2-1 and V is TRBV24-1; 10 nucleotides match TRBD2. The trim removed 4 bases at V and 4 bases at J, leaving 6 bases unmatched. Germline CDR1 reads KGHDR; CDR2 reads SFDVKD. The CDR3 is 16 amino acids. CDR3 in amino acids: CATSDPLAGRYNEQFF. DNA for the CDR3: TGTGCCACCAGTGACCCACTAGCGGGAAGGTACAATGAGCAGTTCTTC.

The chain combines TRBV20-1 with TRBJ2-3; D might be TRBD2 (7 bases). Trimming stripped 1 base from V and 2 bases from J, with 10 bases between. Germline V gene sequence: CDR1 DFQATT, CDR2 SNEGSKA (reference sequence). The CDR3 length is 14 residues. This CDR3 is CSARAGGYTDTQYF. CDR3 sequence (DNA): TGCAGTGCTAGAGCGGGGGGCTACACAGATACGCAGTATTTT.

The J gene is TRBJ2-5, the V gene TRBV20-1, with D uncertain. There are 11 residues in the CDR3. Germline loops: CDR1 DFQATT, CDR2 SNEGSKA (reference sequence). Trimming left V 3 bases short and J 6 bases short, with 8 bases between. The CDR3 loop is CSASLRKTQYF. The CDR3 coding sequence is TGCAGTGCTAGTCTCAGGAAGACCCAGTACTTC.

The CDR3 reads CASSPLVSSYEQYF. The DNA of the CDR3 is TGTGCCAGCAGCCCTCTGGTTAGCTCCTACGAGCAGTACTTC. The rearrangement links TRBV3-1 to TRBJ2-7, with D unresolved. V was trimmed by 4 bases and J by 0 bases, leaving 10 bases between them. This CDR3 has 14 residues. CDR1 is LGHDT, CDR2 YNNKEL, per germline (reference sequence).

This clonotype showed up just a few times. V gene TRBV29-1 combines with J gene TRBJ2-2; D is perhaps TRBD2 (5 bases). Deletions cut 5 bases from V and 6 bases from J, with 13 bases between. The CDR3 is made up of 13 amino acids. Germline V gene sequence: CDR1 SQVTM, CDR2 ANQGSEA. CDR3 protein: CSVSLAQAGELFF. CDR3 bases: TGCAGCGTTTCATTAGCGCAGGCCGGGGAGCTGTTTTTT.

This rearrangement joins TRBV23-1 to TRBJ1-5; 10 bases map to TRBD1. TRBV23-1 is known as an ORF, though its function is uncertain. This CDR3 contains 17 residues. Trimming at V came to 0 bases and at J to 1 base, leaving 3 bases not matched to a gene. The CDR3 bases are TGCGCCAGCAGTCAATCGACAGGGGGCGCGAGCAATCAGCCCCAGCATTTT. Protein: CASSQSTGGASNQPQHF.

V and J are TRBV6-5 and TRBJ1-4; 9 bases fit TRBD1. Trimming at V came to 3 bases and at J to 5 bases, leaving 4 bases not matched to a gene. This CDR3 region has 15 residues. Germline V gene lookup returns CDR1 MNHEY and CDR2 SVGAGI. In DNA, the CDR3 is TGTGCCAGCAGTTATCGAGGACAGGGGAATGAAAAACTGTTTTTT. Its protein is CASSYRGQGNEKLFF.

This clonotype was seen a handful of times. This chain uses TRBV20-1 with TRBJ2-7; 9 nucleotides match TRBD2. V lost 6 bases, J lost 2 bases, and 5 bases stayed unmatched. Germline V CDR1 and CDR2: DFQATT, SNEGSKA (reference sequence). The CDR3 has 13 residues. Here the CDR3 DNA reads TGCAGTGCGGATAGCGGGAGTGCCTACGAGCAGTACTTC. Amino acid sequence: CSADSGSAYEQYF.

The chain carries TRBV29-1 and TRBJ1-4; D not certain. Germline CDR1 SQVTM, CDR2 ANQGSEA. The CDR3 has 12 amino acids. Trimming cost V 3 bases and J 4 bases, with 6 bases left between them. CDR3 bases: TGCAGCGTTGAGGAGGGTAATGAAAAACTGTTTTTT. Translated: CSVEEGNEKLFF.

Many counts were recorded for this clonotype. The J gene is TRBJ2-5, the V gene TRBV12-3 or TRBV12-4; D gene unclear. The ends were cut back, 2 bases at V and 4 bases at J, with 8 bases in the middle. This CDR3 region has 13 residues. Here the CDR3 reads CASSLTMGETQYF. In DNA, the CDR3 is TGTGCCAGCAGTTTAACGATGGGAGAGACCCAGTACTTC.

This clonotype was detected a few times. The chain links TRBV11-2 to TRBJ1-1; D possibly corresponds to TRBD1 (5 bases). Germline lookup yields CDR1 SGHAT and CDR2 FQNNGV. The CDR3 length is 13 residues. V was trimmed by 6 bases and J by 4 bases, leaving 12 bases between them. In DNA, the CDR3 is TGTGCCAGCAGAAGGACGGGGGGCACTGAAGCTTTCTTT. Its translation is CASRRTGGTEAFF.

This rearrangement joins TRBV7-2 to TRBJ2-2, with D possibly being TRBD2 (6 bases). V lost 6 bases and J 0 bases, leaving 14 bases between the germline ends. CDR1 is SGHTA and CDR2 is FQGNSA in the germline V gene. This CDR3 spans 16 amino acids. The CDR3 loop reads CASSLSGGSNTGELFF. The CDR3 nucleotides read TGTGCCAGCAGTCTTAGCGGAGGGTCGAACACCGGGGAGCTGTTTTTT.

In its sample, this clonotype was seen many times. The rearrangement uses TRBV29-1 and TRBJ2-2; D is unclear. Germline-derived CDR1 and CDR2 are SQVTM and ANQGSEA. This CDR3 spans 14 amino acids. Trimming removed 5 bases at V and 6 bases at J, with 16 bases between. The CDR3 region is CSVIQRIGSGELFF. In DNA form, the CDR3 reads TGCAGCGTTATTCAGAGAATTGGTTCCGGGGAGCTGTTTTTT.

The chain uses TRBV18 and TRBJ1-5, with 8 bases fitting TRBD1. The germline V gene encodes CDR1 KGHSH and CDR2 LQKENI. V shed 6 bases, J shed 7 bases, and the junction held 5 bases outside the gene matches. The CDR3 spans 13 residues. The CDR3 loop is CASSPQGAQPQHF. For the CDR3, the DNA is TGTGCCAGCTCTCCCCAGGGGGCCCAGCCCCAGCATTTT.

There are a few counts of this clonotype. The CDR3, as DNA: TGCAGTGCTAGAGATCTTATCGGACGGGAGACCCAGTACTTC. Translated: CSARDLIGRETQYF. V is TRBV20-1 and J is TRBJ2-5; D unclear. Trimming took 0 bases from V and 5 from J, leaving 13 bases between them. This CDR3 is built from 14 residues. Looked up from germline, CDR1 is DFQATT and CDR2 is SNEGSKA (reference sequence).

The CDR3, as DNA: TGTGCCATCAGTGAGAGGGACTTCAGCTCCTACGAGCAGTACTTC. Protein sequence: CAISERDFSSYEQYF. The V and J genes are TRBV10-3 and TRBJ2-7, with D maybe TRBD2 (6 bases). V was trimmed by 2 bases and J by 0 bases, leaving 11 bases between them. The CDR3 contains 15 residues. Germline values: CDR1 ENHRY, CDR2 SYGVKD.

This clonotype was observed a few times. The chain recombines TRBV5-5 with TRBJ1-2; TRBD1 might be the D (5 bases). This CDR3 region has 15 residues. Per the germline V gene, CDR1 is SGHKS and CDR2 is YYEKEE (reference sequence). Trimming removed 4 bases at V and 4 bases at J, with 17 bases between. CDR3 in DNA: TGTGCCAGCAGCCCTCCACAGGCGACATCCTATGGCTACACCTTC. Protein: CASSPPQATSYGYTF.

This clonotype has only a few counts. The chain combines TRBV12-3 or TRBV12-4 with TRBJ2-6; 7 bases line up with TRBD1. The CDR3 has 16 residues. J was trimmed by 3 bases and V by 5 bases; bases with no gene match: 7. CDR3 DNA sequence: TGTGCCAGCAGTGACCAGGGGGTTAGTGGGGCCAACGTCCTGACTTTC. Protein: CASSDQGVSGANVLTF.

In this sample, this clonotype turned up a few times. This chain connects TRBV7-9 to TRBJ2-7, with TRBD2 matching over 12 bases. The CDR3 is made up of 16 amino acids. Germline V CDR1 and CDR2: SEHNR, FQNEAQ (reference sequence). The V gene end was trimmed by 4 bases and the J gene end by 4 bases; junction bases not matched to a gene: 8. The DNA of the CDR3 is TGTGCCAGCAGCTCCTCTAGCGGGAGGGCCGGTTACGAGCAGTACTTC. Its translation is CASSSSSGRAGYEQYF.

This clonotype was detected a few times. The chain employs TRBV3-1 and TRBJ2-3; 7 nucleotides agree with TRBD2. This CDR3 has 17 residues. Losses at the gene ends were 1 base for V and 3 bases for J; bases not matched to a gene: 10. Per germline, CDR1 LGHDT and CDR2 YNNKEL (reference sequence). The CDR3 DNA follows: TGTGCCAGCAGCCAAGGATGGGGCGGGAGACTGACAGATACGCAGTATTTT. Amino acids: CASSQGWGGRLTDTQYF.

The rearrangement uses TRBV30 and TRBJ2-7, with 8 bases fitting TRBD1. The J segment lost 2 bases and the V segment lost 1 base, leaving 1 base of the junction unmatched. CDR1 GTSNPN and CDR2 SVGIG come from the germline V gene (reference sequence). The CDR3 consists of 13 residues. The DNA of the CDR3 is TGTGCCTGGAGTGAGGACAGGGCCTACGAGCAGTACTTC. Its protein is CAWSEDRAYEQYF.

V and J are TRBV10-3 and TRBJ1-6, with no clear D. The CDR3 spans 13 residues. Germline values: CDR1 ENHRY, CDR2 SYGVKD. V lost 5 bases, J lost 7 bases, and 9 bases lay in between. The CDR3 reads CAISPDLNSPLHF. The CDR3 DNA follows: TGTGCCATCAGTCCTGACCTAAATTCACCCCTCCACTTT.

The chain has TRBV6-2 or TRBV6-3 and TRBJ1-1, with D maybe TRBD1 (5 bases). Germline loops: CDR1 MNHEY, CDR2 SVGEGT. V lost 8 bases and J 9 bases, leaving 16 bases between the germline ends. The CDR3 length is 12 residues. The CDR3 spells CASASQGYQAFF. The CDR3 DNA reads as TGTGCCAGCGCGTCGCAGGGTTATCAAGCTTTCTTT.